This T cell receptor beta chain was profiled in a study of T cell responses to AZD1222 COVID-19 vaccine. Findings and caveats of the study: Baseline antibody screening turned up just a handful of seropositive AZD1222 recipients.

With respect to this clone: Its antigen is unknown.

Sequenced by immunoSEQ multiplex PCR; TCRdb stores in-frame clones only, minus some. The data hold over 100,000 clones, with roughly 93% observed a single time. This clonotype was obtained from an adult in good health. The material sequenced was peripheral blood, taken on day 0 of AZD1222 vaccination.

CDR3 loop: CASSRGLAGGPATQETQYF. The CDR3 region has the DNA TGTGCCAGTAGCCGCGGACTAGCGGGAGGGCCGGCAACTCAGGAGACCCAGTACTTC. The V call is TRBV19, the J call TRBJ2-5; 15 bases map to TRBD2. Germline V CDR1 and CDR2: LNHDA, SQIVND (reference sequence). This CDR3 has 19 amino acids. V shed 6 bases, J shed 5 bases, and the junction held 16 bases outside the gene matches.